The present T cell receptor beta chain was sequenced within a study of blood T cell repertoires in COVID-19. The CDR3 covers 15 residues. Germline lookup yields CDR1 KGHSH and CDR2 LQKENI. V was cut by 0 bases and J by 2 bases, with 9 bases left in between. During active infection, Seattle patients enrolled and were then monitored through disease. In the original analysis: For nucleated cells, counts were estimated from reference gene primer amplification. Libraries were prepared by immunoSEQ multiplex PCR; TCRdb keeps only in-frame clonotypes and omits some of them. Clone size and V and J calls were adopted from that table, with D and trimming inferred from the DNA. Of approximately 390,000 clones in the sample, more than 70% were seen once.

The chain has TRBV18 and TRBJ2-3; no firm D call. Specimen: peripheral blood. The origin of this receptor is a woman aged 55 to 70 with COVID-19, enrolled during active disease. CDR3 DNA sequence: TGTGCCAGCTCACCACCGTCTCTGTACACAGATACGCAGTATTTT. Its translation is CASSPPSLYTDTQYF. The full variable domain, rest sourced from reference TRBV18 and TRBJ2-3, is NAGVMQNPRHLVRRRGQEARLRCSPMKGHSHVYWYRQLPEEGLKFMVYLQKENIIDESGMPKERFSAEFPKEGPSILRIQQVVRGDSAAYFCASSPPSLYTDTQYFGPGTRLTVL.